This passage covers 29 T cell receptor beta chains from one sample sequenced in a study of radiotherapy plus CTLA-4 blockade in lung cancer (dated by TCRdb to between 2017 and 2018). Libraries came from the immunoSEQ multiplex PCR assay. TCRdb took this table from immuneACCESS and kept in-frame rearrangements with V and J called. Such tables lack part of the clones; where checked against another copy, unresolved V genes explain under half of the gap, and the rest is unexplained. For this sample there are approximately 33,000 clones; around 73% appear just once. Clones ranked in the top ten supply around 7.5% of the sample. Sequencing used peripheral blood, obtained from a patient treated with radiotherapy plus ipilimumab. Source of these receptors: a human donor with non-small cell lung cancer who had stable disease on radiotherapy plus ipilimumab.

The gene calls are TRBV2 and TRBJ1-1; D ambiguous. Germline V CDR1 and CDR2: SNHLY, FYNNEI. Trimming stripped 3 bases from V and 6 bases from J, with 11 bases between. The CDR3 is 13 amino acids. The CDR3 coding sequence is TGTGCCAGCAGTGAGGCCAACTGGGCTGAAGCTTTCTTT. It yields the protein CASSEANWAEAFF.

This clone was seen just once. The chain uses TRBV21-1 and TRBJ2-4; TRBD2 is the table's D call and was not checked against the DNA. TRBV21-1 is shown as a pseudogene. CDR3 length: 22 residues. In DNA, the CDR3 is TGTGCCAGCAGCAAAGGATGTGGTGGATCTTTAAAGCGGGGAGGTTCCAAAAACATTCAGTACTTC. Its protein is CASSKGCGGSLKRGGSKNIQYF.

This clone was detected only once. The rearrangement joins TRBV5-1 to TRBJ1-4; D is perhaps TRBD1 (6 bases). Trimming removed 4 bases from V and 5 bases from J, with 12 bases in between. The CDR3 is 14 amino acids. Germline V gene sequence: CDR1 SGHRS, CDR2 YFSETQ. The CDR3 DNA follows: TGCGCCAGCAGCCAGGGGCAGCAGAATGAAAAACTGTTTTTT. It is translated as CASSQGQQNEKLFF.

The chain links TRBV5-6 to TRBJ1-2; D gene unclear. Germline V gene lookup returns CDR1 SGHDT and CDR2 YYEEEE. CDR3 size: 14 residues. V lost 4 bases and J lost 4, with 14 bases in between. CDR3 coding DNA: TGTGCCAGCAGCCCTGGTGGCAGTTTCTATGGCTACACCTTC. Protein: CASSPGGSFYGYTF.

V usage is TRBV6-4 and J usage is TRBJ1-1; a weak D match, TRBD1 (5 bases). This CDR3 is 13 amino acids long. Trimming removed 5 bases at V and 1 base at J, with 8 bases between. Germline V gene sequence: CDR1 MRHNA, CDR2 SNTAGT. The CDR3 coding sequence is TGTGCCAGCAGTCTACAGGCGAACACTGAAGCTTTCTTT. Its protein product is CASSLQANTEAFF.

The rearrangement uses TRBV7-8 and TRBJ1-1; D is unresolved. Germline CDR1 is SGHVS and CDR2 is FQNEAQ. The CDR3 consists of 15 residues. V was shortened by 0 bases and J by 8 bases, with 16 bases between the two germline ends. CDR3 in DNA: TGTGCCAGCAGCTTAGCGCAGGTCCGAGCAATAGAAGCTTTCTTT. Translated, it gives CASSLAQVRAIEAFF.

The rearrangement uses TRBV29-1 and TRBJ2-1; D unclear. The CDR3 loop spans 14 amino acids. V gave up 3 bases and J gave up 0 bases, with 9 bases separating them. Germline CDR1 is SQVTM and CDR2 is ANQGSEA. The CDR3 DNA is TGCAGCGTTGACTCGGTCAACTCCTACAATGAGCAGTTCTTC. It is translated as CSVDSVNSYNEQFF.

The genes are TRBV11-3 and TRBJ2-3, with no clear D. With 4 bases removed from V and 6 bases from J, the gap between germline ends came to 14 bases. The CDR3 covers 14 residues. The germline gives CDR1 SGHNT, CDR2 YENEEA. The CDR3 is CASSSGPLLDTQYF. DNA for the CDR3: TGTGCCAGCAGCTCTGGGCCGCTTTTGGATACGCAGTATTTT.

This sequence joins TRBV19 and TRBJ2-1; D is possibly TRBD2 (5 bases). V was cut by 7 bases and J by 4 bases, with 11 bases left in between. The CDR3 has 13 amino acids. Germline lookup yields CDR1 LNHDA and CDR2 SQIVND (reference sequence). CDR3 nucleotide sequence: TGTGCCAGTAACGGACGGGAATACAATGAGCAGTTCTTC. This codes for CASNGREYNEQFF. The full variable domain, with the rest looked up from reference TRBV19 and TRBJ2-1, is DGGITQSPKYLFRKEGQNVTLSCEQNLNHDAMYWYRQDPGQGLRLIYYSQIVNDFQKGDIAEGYSVSREKKESFPLTVTSAQKNPTAFYLCASNGREYNEQFFGPGTRLTVL.

The chain employs TRBV11-2 and TRBJ1-1; D unresolved. This CDR3 is 12 amino acids long. The germline V gene has CDR1 SGHAT and CDR2 FQNNGV. V was cut by 3 bases and J by 13 bases, with 15 bases left in between. The CDR3: CASSFSETPVFF. Written as DNA, the CDR3 is TGTGCCAGCAGCTTTTCGGAGACCCCCGTTTTCTTT.

V is TRBV11-2 and J is TRBJ1-2; no definite D call. V was clipped by 0 bases and J by 4 bases, with 6 bases between them. The germline V gene encodes CDR1 SGHAT and CDR2 FQNNGV. The length of the CDR3 is 13 residues. CDR3 sequence reads: CASSLEGSYGYTF. The DNA of the CDR3 is TGTGCCAGCAGCTTAGAGGGGTCCTATGGCTACACCTTC.

V gene TRBV5-8 combines with J gene TRBJ2-1; D could derive from TRBD1 or TRBD2 (5 bases each). V was pared by 2 bases and J by 10 bases, with 13 bases between. This CDR3 is 13 amino acids long. CDR1 is SGHTS and CDR2 is YDEGEE in the germline V gene. The DNA of the CDR3 is TGTGCCAGCAGCTTTTGGGACCGCCGAGAGCAGTTCTTC. This encodes CASSFWDRREQFF.

This chain links TRBV2 with TRBJ1-2, with D possibly matching TRBD1 (5 bases). Germline assignment: CDR1 SNHLY and CDR2 FYNNEI. V lost 4 bases to trimming and J lost 3 bases, with 15 bases between them. The CDR3 totals 15 residues. The CDR3 reads CASSVDDLGDYGYTF. The CDR3 coding sequence is TGTGCCAGCAGTGTGGATGACCTAGGGGACTATGGCTACACCTTC. The full variable domain, completed using reference TRBV2 and TRBJ1-2, is EPEVTQTPSHQVTQMGQEVILRCVPISNHLYFYWYRQILGQKVEFLVSFYNNEISEKSEIFDDQFSVERPDGSNFTLKIRSTKLEDSAMYFCASSVDDLGDYGYTFGSGTRLTVV.

This chain uses TRBV4-2 with TRBJ2-2, with 9 bases aligning to TRBD1. V gave up 10 bases and J gave up 6 bases; unmatched junction bases: 3. Germline loops: CDR1 LGHNA, CDR2 YNFKEQ. The CDR3 is 12 amino acids. The CDR3, as DNA: TGTGCCACGGGACAGGGAGCCGGGGAGCTGTTTTTT. It translates to CATGQGAGELFF.

This chain uses TRBV13 with TRBJ1-1, with TRBD1 identical over 7 bases. The CDR3 runs to 16 residues. Germline CDR1 is PRHDT and CDR2 is FYEKMQ (reference sequence). V shed 5 bases and J 6 bases; nucleotides not matched to a gene: 15. As DNA, the CDR3 is TGTGCCAGCAGCCCCGAGGGGGCAGACCGGCGCTCTGAAGCTTTCTTT. It translates to CASSPEGADRRSEAFF.

The rearrangement uses TRBV21-1 and TRBJ1-6. TRBV21-1 is given as a pseudogene. The CDR3 sequence is 18 residues long. The DNA for the CDR3 is TGTGCCAGCAGAAGGTATGTAGCTACACTACATCATAATTCACCCCTCCACTTT. Protein: CASRRYVATLHHNSPLHF.

The chain recombines TRBV19 with TRBJ1-5; tentative D call: TRBD1 (6 bases). CDR3 length: 16 residues. Germline assignment: CDR1 LNHDA and CDR2 SQIVND (reference sequence). V was cut by 1 base and J by 2 bases, with 12 bases left in between. The CDR3 DNA sequence: TGTGCCAGTAGTATAGGAAGGGGGGTTGGCAATCAGCCCCAGCATTTT. Its translation: CASSIGRGVGNQPQHF. Full variable domain (remainder filled in from reference TRBV19 and TRBJ1-5): DGGITQSPKYLFRKEGQNVTLSCEQNLNHDAMYWYRQDPGQGLRLIYYSQIVNDFQKGDIAEGYSVSREKKESFPLTVTSAQKNPTAFYLCASSIGRGVGNQPQHFGDGTRLSIL.

In its sample, this clone was seen once. V and J are TRBV9 and TRBJ1-2; D is perhaps TRBD1 (6 bases). V shed 3 bases and J shed 3 bases, with 9 bases lying between them. The CDR3 loop spans 13 amino acids. Germline V gives CDR1 SGDLS, CDR2 YYNGEE. The DNA for the CDR3 is TGTGCCAGCAGCGGTCAGGGGTACTATGGCTACACCTTC. Its translation is CASSGQGYYGYTF.

The chain couples TRBV5-1 to TRBJ2-5; D possibly corresponds to TRBD2 (6 bases). The CDR3 runs to 16 residues. Per germline, CDR1 SGHRS and CDR2 YFSETQ. V was pared by 1 base and J by 4 bases, with 17 bases between. The CDR3 sequence: CASSLSLAWNRETQYF. The CDR3 coding sequence is TGCGCCAGCAGCTTGAGTCTAGCGTGGAATCGAGAGACCCAGTACTTC.

The J gene is TRBJ1-1, the V gene TRBV5-4; D unresolved. The ends were cut back, 1 base at V and 4 bases at J, with 11 bases in the middle. This CDR3 contains 14 residues. Germline CDR1 reads SGHNT; CDR2 reads YYREEE (reference sequence). CDR3 amino acids: CASSLSGDGTEAFF. The CDR3 DNA sequence: TGTGCCAGCAGCTTGTCTGGGGATGGCACTGAAGCTTTCTTT. The full variable domain, its missing parts supplied by reference TRBV5-4 and TRBJ1-1, is ETGVTQSPTHLIKTRGQQVTLRCSSQSGHNTVSWYQQALGQGPQFIFQYYREEENGRGNFPPRFSGLQFPNYSSELNVNALELDDSALYLCASSLSGDGTEAFFGQGTRLTVV.

The chain uses TRBV2 and TRBJ2-2, with 11 bases lining up with TRBD2. V was clipped by 11 bases and J by 2 bases; unmatched bases: 7. The germline gives CDR1 SNHLY, CDR2 FYNNEI. CDR3 length equals 15 residues. CDR3 in amino acids: CADGLAGPNTGELFF. The CDR3 region has the DNA TGTGCCGACGGACTAGCGGGTCCCAACACCGGGGAGCTGTTTTTT.

The genes are TRBV11-2 and TRBJ1-3, with D perhaps matching TRBD1 (6 bases). This CDR3 has 12 amino acids. Deletions cut 6 bases from V and 7 bases from J, with 10 bases between. Germline CDR1 reads SGHAT; CDR2 reads FQNNGV. CDR3 protein: CASSATGNTIYF. CDR3 in DNA: TGTGCCAGCAGTGCAACAGGGAACACCATATATTTT.

The rearrangement links TRBV11-2 to TRBJ2-7; 8 nucleotides align to TRBD1. With the DNA end fitting TRBJ2-5 better, the J assignment may be wrong. The CDR3 consists of 15 residues. Germline-derived CDR1 and CDR2 are SGHAT and FQNNGV. The CDR3 sequence: CASSLERTGRETQYF. The CDR3 coding sequence is TGTGCCAGCAGCTTAGAGCGGACAGGGCGAGAGACCCAGTACTTC.

There are a few counts of this clone. The rearrangement links TRBV18 to TRBJ2-7; D not certain. Germline values: CDR1 KGHSH, CDR2 LQKENI. V lost 2 bases, J lost 3 bases, and 2 bases lay in between. The CDR3 has 11 amino acids. CDR3 in amino acids: CASSPDYEQYF. For the CDR3, the DNA is TGTGCCAGCTCACCAGACTACGAGCAGTACTTC. Full variable domain (remainder filled in from reference TRBV18 and TRBJ2-7): NAGVMQNPRHLVRRRGQEARLRCSPMKGHSHVYWYRQLPEEGLKFMVYLQKENIIDESGMPKERFSAEFPKEGPSILRIQQVVRGDSAAYFCASSPDYEQYFGPGTRLTVT.

The V and J genes are TRBV19 and TRBJ2-3, with 11 bases matching TRBD1. This CDR3 contains 15 residues. V was pared by 3 bases and J by 9 bases, with 8 bases of the junction left unmatched. Per the germline V gene, CDR1 is LNHDA and CDR2 is SQIVND (reference sequence). CDR3 coding DNA: TGTGCCAGTAGTATGGACAGGGGGCTGGATAAGACGCAGTATTTT. Its protein is CASSMDRGLDKTQYF. Variable domain in full (rest from reference TRBV19 and TRBJ2-3): DGGITQSPKYLFRKEGQNVTLSCEQNLNHDAMYWYRQDPGQGLRLIYYSQIVNDFQKGDIAEGYSVSREKKESFPLTVTSAQKNPTAFYLCASSMDRGLDKTQYFGPGTRLTVL.

This clone was picked up a small number of times. The rearrangement uses TRBV6-5 and TRBJ2-1; D possibly uses TRBD1 or TRBD2 (5 bases each). The CDR3 contains 12 residues. CDR1 and CDR2 (germline): MNHEY, SVGAGI. Trimming removed 6 bases from V and 10 bases from J, with 13 bases in between. CDR3 sequence reads: CASRGTPLEQFF. In DNA, the CDR3 is TGTGCCAGCAGGGGGACGCCTCTGGAGCAGTTCTTC.

This clone was seen a few times. The J gene is TRBJ1-2, the V gene TRBV4-3; 7 bases are shared with TRBD1. J gave up 7 bases and V 3 bases, and 8 bases lay outside the gene matches. Per germline, CDR1 LGHNA and CDR2 YSLEER. This CDR3 is built from 14 residues. DNA for the CDR3: TGCGCCAGCAGCCACGGACAGGATCGGGCTGGCTACACCTTC. Its translation is CASSHGQDRAGYTF.

The chain carries TRBV28 and TRBJ1-1; D may be TRBD1 (6 bases). Between the trimmed V and J ends, which lost 6 bases and 6 bases, there was a span of 17 bases. The CDR3 is made up of 14 amino acids. Germline CDR1 reads MDHEN; CDR2 reads SYDVKM. This CDR3 is CASSPRGGGSEAFF. The CDR3 region has the DNA TGTGCCAGCAGCCCCCGGGGGGGCGGTTCTGAAGCTTTCTTT.

The table lists this clone with a few counts. The chain has TRBV5-4 and TRBJ2-5; D could derive from TRBD1 or TRBD2 (7 bases each). V lost 2 bases and J 4 bases, leaving 9 bases between the germline ends. The CDR3 extends over 13 amino acids. Looked up from germline, CDR1 is SGHNT and CDR2 is YYREEE (reference sequence). CDR3 nucleotides: TGTGCCAGCAGCTTCAGGGGGGGAGAGACCCAGTACTTC. It is translated as CASSFRGGETQYF.